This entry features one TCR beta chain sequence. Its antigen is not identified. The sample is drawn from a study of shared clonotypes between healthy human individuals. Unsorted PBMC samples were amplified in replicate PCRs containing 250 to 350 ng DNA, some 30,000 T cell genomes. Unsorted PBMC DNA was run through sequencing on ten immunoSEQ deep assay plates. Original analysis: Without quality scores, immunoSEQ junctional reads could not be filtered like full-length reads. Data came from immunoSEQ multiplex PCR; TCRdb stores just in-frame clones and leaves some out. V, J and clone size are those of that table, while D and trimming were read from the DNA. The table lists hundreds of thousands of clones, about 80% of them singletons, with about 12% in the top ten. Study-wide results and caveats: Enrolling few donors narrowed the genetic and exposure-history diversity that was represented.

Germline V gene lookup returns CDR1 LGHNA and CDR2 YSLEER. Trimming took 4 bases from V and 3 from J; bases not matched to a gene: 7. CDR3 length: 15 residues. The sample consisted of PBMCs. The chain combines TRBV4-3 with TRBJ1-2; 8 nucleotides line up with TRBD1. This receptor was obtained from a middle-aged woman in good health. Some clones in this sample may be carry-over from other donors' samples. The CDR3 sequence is CASSRGQGVDYGYTF. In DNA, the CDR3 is TGCGCCAGCAGCCGAGGACAGGGAGTCGACTATGGCTACACCTTC.